The 20 T cell receptor beta chains in this list originate from one sample, sequenced in a study of control samples from healthy donors and cancer patients. The table came from immunoSEQ multiplex PCR; TCRdb's copy has only in-frame clones and leaves some out. The table lists 400,000 to 500,000 clones, over 75% of them singletons. The material sequenced was PBMCs. Source of these receptors: a man aged 35-49 years with head and neck cancer.

This clone is a singleton in its sample. This chain links TRBV19 with TRBJ1-6; D is uncertain. Between the trimmed V and J ends, which lost 3 bases and 10 bases, there was a span of 19 bases. CDR1 and CDR2 from the germline V gene are LNHDA and SQIVND (reference sequence). The CDR3 totals 16 residues. CDR3 in amino acids: CASSIQVRGPGSPLHF. The CDR3 DNA sequence: TGTGCCAGTAGTATTCAGGTTCGTGGACCCGGGTCACCCCTCCACTTT.

The V and J genes are TRBV19 and TRBJ2-7; D may correspond to TRBD1 or TRBD2 (5 bases each). Trimming pared 2 bases from V and 3 bases from J, leaving 11 bases between. Germline V gene data show CDR1 as LNHDA and CDR2 as SQIVND (reference sequence). The CDR3 has 14 amino acids. The CDR3 DNA is TGTGCCAGTAGTATACCGGGACCGAGCTACGAGCAGTACTTC. Protein product: CASSIPGPSYEQYF. The variable domain in full, with the rest retrieved from reference TRBV19 and TRBJ2-7, is DGGITQSPKYLFRKEGQNVTLSCEQNLNHDAMYWYRQDPGQGLRLIYYSQIVNDFQKGDIAEGYSVSREKKESFPLTVTSAQKNPTAFYLCASSIPGPSYEQYFGPGTRLTVT.

This chain uses TRBV4-3 with TRBJ2-2; D may be TRBD1 or TRBD2 (6 bases each). There are 17 residues in the CDR3. Trimming left V 1 base short and J 4 bases short, with 16 bases between. The V gene's germline CDR1 is LGHNA and CDR2 YSLEER. The CDR3: CASSQGGSGAPTGELFF. CDR3 nucleotide sequence: TGCGCCAGCAGCCAAGGGGGGTCGGGGGCGCCCACCGGGGAGCTGTTTTTT.

This clone has just a few counts. This rearrangement joins TRBV5-1 to TRBJ1-1; 8 bases map to TRBD1. This CDR3 is 12 amino acids long. Germline loops: CDR1 SGHRS, CDR2 YFSETQ. With V trimmed by 0 bases and J by 9 bases, 1 base remained unmatched. The DNA of the CDR3 is TGCGCCAGCAGCTTGGGGACAGGGAAAGCTTTCTTT. Protein product: CASSLGTGKAFF.

Note on this clone: Within the sample, other DNA sequences also encode this same CDR3. The chain links TRBV7-3 to TRBJ2-3, with 9 bases aligning to TRBD2. The V segment lost 5 bases and the J segment 3 bases; nucleotides outside the gene matches: 3. CDR1 is SGHTA and CDR2 is FQGTGA in the germline V gene. The CDR3 is 14 amino acids. The CDR3 DNA is TGTGCCAGCAGCCCTGGACTAGCGACAGATACGCAGTATTTT. This encodes CASSPGLATDTQYF.

This chain uses TRBV5-6 with TRBJ2-1, with no clear D. Trimming took off 1 base at V and 6 bases at J, with 8 bases between the two ends. In germline, CDR1 is SGHDT, CDR2 YYEEEE. There are 13 residues in the CDR3. CDR3 sequence reads: CASSLPLVNEQFF. CDR3 DNA: TGTGCCAGCAGCTTGCCCCTAGTCAATGAGCAGTTCTTC. The variable domain in full, with the rest retrieved from reference TRBV5-6 and TRBJ2-1, is DAGVTQSPTHLIKTRGQQVTLRCSPKSGHDTVSWYQQALGQGPQFIFQYYEEEERQRGNFPDRFSGHQFPNYSSELNVNALLLGDSALYLCASSLPLVNEQFFGPGTRLTVL.

The chain has TRBV9 and TRBJ2-7, with 9 bases identical to TRBD1. Unmatched junction bases numbered 12, after V lost 4 bases and J lost 4 bases. Germline V CDR1 and CDR2: SGDLS, YYNGEE. This CDR3 has 16 amino acids. The CDR3 is CASSRGQGDLGYEQYF. Here the CDR3 DNA reads TGTGCCAGCAGCCGGGGACAGGGAGACCTTGGTTACGAGCAGTACTTC.

The chain couples TRBV7-3 to TRBJ2-1, with a weak D call TRBD1 (5 bases). Germline values: CDR1 SGHTA, CDR2 FQGTGA. V was pared by 3 bases and J by 7 bases, with 13 bases between. This CDR3 contains 14 residues. CDR3 sequence (DNA): TGTGCCAGCAGCTTGGGCAGGGAAGGGAATGAGCAGTTCTTC. This encodes CASSLGREGNEQFF.

This clone was observed a single time. This chain links TRBV21-1 with TRBJ2-7; no DNA check was done on the table's D call, TRBD2. TRBV21-1 is assigned pseudogene status. The CDR3 is made up of 18 amino acids. CDR3: CASSKRPDSGLAGDEQYF. The DNA of the CDR3 is TGTGCCAGCAGCAAAAGGCCTGACTCGGGACTAGCGGGAGACGAGCAGTACTTC.

The chain has TRBV9 and TRBJ1-2, with a tentative D call TRBD1 (6 bases). The CDR3 spans 16 residues. CDR1 and CDR2 (germline): SGDLS, YYNGEE. The V end lost 4 bases, the J end lost 4 bases, and 20 bases lay between the germline ends. The CDR3 DNA sequence: TGTGCCAGCAGCCCTCGGACAGTCACTGATTTCTATGGCTACACCTTC. It codes for CASSPRTVTDFYGYTF.

The count of this clone is one. The rearrangement links TRBV1 to TRBJ2-1; the table's D call TRBD2 went unverified against the DNA. TRBV1 is assigned pseudogene status. The CDR3 spans 18 residues. The CDR3 region is CTSSQGEIAGGPYNEQFF. The DNA of the CDR3 is TGCACCAGCAGCCAAGGGGAGATAGCGGGGGGCCCTTACAATGAGCAGTTCTTC.

The gene calls are TRBV4-1 and TRBJ2-7; D ambiguous. CDR3 length: 15 amino acids. V shed 0 bases and J shed 6 bases, with 15 bases lying between them. The germline gives CDR1 MGHRA, CDR2 YSYEKL. CDR3 bases: TGCGCCAGCAGCCAAGATAACATGATTGGTCCCGAGCAGTACTTC. Its protein is CASSQDNMIGPEQYF.

This chain links TRBV7-2 with TRBJ1-5; 10 bases match TRBD1. The V gene end was trimmed by 5 bases and the J gene end by 4 bases; junction bases not matched to a gene: 14. The CDR3 runs to 18 residues. Germline V gene lookup returns CDR1 SGHTA and CDR2 FQGNSA. The CDR3 DNA reads as TGTGCCAGCAGCCCACTACGGACAGGGGGGTCCCGAAATCAGCCCCAGCATTTT. Its translation is CASSPLRTGGSRNQPQHF. Combining the CDR3 with reference TRBV7-2 and TRBJ1-5 gives the whole variable domain GAGVSQSPSNKVTEKGKDVELRCDPISGHTALYWYRQSLGQGLEFLIYFQGNSAPDKSGLPSDRFSAERTGGSVSTLTIQRTQQEDSAVYLCASSPLRTGGSRNQPQHFGDGTRLSIL.

The V and J genes are TRBV4-3 and TRBJ2-7, with D perhaps matching TRBD2 (5 bases). CDR3 length equals 14 residues. Germline values: CDR1 LGHNA, CDR2 YSLEER. V lost 3 bases and J 5 bases, leaving 14 bases between the germline ends. The CDR3 here is CASSQSGSGNEQYF. CDR3 bases: TGCGCCAGCAGCCAGTCGGGATCCGGGAACGAGCAGTACTTC.

J is TRBJ2-7 and V is TRBV10-3; 7 bases map to TRBD2. The CDR3 consists of 13 residues. Trimming removed 4 bases from V and 5 bases from J; junction bases left unmatched: 5. Germline-derived CDR1 and CDR2 are ENHRY and SYGVKD. Written as DNA, the CDR3 is TGTGCCATCAGTGGGACTAGGGGTGACGAGCAGTACTTC. Translated, it gives CAISGTRGDEQYF.

The V gene is TRBV20-1, the J gene TRBJ1-2, with no clear D. V shed 3 bases and J shed 5 bases, with 13 bases lying between them. Germline CDR1 DFQATT, CDR2 SNEGSKA (reference sequence). The CDR3 consists of 13 residues. The CDR3 DNA reads TGCAGTGCTAGTCAGGCGGAAGGGTATGGCTACACCTTC. It is translated as CSASQAEGYGYTF.

As regards this clone: Other DNA sequences in this specimen translate into the identical CDR3. The chain employs TRBV11-2 and TRBJ2-5; a possible D gene is TRBD2 (6 bases). The CDR3 loop spans 14 amino acids. The V end was cut by 1 base, the J end by 1 base, with 7 bases between. CDR1 and CDR2 from the germline V gene are SGHAT and FQNNGV. The CDR3 coding sequence is TGTGCCAGCAGCTTAGTCGGGGGCCAAGAGACCCAGTACTTC. This gives the protein CASSLVGGQETQYF. The complete variable domain, with remaining parts taken from reference TRBV11-2 and TRBJ2-5, reads EAGVAQSPRYKIIEKRQSVAFWCNPISGHATLYWYQQILGQGPKLLIQFQNNGVVDDSQLPKDRFSAERLKGVDSTLKIQPAKLEDSAVYLCASSLVGGQETQYFGPGTRLLVL.

The rearrangement uses TRBV12-3 or TRBV12-4 and TRBJ1-5; D gene unclear. V shed 5 bases and J shed 6 bases, with 11 bases lying between them. The CDR3 totals 13 residues. For the CDR3, the DNA is TGTGCCAGCAGTCCCTCCAGAGTTCAGCCCCAGCATTTT. This gives the protein CASSPSRVQPQHF.

CDR3 nucleotide sequence: TGCGCCAGCAGTCGGGACCAGCAGTACTTC. Protein product: CASSRDQQYF. This chain uses TRBV10-1 with TRBJ2-7, with D perhaps being TRBD1 or TRBD2 (5 bases each). Germline V CDR1 and CDR2: WNHNN, SYGVQD (reference sequence). The CDR3 consists of 10 residues. V was shortened by 5 bases and J by 8 bases, with 7 bases between the two germline ends.

The chain is built from TRBV5-8 and TRBJ1-5; D gene ambiguous. In germline, CDR1 is SGHTS, CDR2 YDEGEE. The CDR3 length is 12 residues. V was clipped by 4 bases and J by 6 bases, with 8 bases between them. Here the CDR3 reads CASSRHSQPQHF. The CDR3 DNA is TGTGCCAGCAGCCGACATAGTCAGCCCCAGCATTTT.